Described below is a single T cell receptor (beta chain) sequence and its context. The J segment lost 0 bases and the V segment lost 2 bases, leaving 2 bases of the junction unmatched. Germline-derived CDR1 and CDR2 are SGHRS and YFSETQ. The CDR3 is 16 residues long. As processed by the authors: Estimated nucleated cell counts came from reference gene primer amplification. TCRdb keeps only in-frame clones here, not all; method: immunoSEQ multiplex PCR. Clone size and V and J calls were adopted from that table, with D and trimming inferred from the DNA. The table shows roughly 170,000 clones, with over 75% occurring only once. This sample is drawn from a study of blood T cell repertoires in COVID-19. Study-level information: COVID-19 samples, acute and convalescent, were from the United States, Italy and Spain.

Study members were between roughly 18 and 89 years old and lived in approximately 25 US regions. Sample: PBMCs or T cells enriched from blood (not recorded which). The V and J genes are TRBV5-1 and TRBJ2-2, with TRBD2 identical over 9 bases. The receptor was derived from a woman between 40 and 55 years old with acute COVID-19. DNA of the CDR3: TGCGCCAGCAGCTTAATAGCGGGGGCGAACACCGGGGAGCTGTTTTTT. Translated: CASSLIAGANTGELFF.